This T cell receptor (beta chain) was sequenced during a study of T cell changes during pregnancy in multiple sclerosis. Repertoires were generated with immunoSEQ multiplex PCR, while TCRdb's copy carries only in-frame clones and drops some. The profile shows under 70,000 clones, roughly 94% of them singletons. The germline V gene encodes CDR1 MNHEY and CDR2 SMNVEV (reference sequence). Trimming shortened V by 6 bases and J by 6 bases, and 13 bases separated the two germline ends. The CDR3 runs 13 residues. The chain couples TRBV27 to TRBJ2-3, with unresolved D. The input for sequencing was CD8+ T cells from peripheral blood mononuclear cells, taken after pregnancy. This TCR came from a female donor with multiple sclerosis, enrolled in a pregnancy study. The CDR3 nucleotides read TGTGCCAGCAGCTCTACATGGGCGGATACGCAGTATTTT. This encodes CASSSTWADTQYF.